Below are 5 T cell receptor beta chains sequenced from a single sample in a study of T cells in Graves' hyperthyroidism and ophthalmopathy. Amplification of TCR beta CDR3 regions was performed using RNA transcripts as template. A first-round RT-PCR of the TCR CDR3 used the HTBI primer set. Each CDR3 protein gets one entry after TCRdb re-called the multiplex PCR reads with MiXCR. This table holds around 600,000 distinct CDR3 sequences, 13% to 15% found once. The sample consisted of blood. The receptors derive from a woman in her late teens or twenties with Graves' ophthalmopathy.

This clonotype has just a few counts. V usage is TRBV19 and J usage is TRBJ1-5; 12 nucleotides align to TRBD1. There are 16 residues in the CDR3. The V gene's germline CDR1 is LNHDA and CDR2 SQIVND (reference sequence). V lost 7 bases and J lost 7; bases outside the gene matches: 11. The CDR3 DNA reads TGTGCCAGTACTAAAGGGGGACAGGGGGCATGGCAGCCCCAGCATTTT. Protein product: CASTKGGQGAWQPQHF.

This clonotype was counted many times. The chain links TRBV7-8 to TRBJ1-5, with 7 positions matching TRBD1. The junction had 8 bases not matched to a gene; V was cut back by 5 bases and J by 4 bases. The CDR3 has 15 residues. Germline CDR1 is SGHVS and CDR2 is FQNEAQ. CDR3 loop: CASSAIGTENQPQHF. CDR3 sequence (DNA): TGTGCCAGCAGCGCGATTGGGACAGAAAATCAGCCCCAGCATTTT.

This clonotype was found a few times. CDR3 amino acids: CASSPGDRGLDYEQYF. For the CDR3, the DNA is TGTGCCAGCTCACCCGGGGACCGAGGGTTAGACTACGAGCAGTACTTC. This chain uses TRBV18 with TRBJ2-7; TRBD1 or TRBD2 may be the D gene (5 bases each). V was shortened by 3 bases and J by 3 bases, with 18 bases between the two germline ends. Germline values: CDR1 KGHSH, CDR2 LQKENI. This CDR3 region has 16 residues.

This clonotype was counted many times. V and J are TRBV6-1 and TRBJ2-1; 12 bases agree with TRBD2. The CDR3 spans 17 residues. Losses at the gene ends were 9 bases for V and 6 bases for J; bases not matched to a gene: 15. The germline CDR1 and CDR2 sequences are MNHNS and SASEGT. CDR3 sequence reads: CASRDGGLAGTLNEQFF. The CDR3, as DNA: TGTGCCAGTAGGGACGGTGGACTAGCGGGGACTCTCAATGAGCAGTTCTTC.

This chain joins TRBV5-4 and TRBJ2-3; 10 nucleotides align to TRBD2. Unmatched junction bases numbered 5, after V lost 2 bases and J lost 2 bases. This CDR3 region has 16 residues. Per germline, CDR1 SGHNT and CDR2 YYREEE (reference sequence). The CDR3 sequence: CASSFRSGRNTDTQYF. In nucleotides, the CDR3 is TGTGCCAGCAGCTTCCGTAGCGGGAGGAACACAGATACGCAGTATTTT.